The next 10 T cell receptor beta chains were all read from a single sample in a study of blood T cell repertoires in COVID-19. Profiling relied on immunoSEQ multiplex PCR, and the TCRdb table lists in-frame clones only, not all of them. The sample includes roughly 160,000 clones, 88% seen only once; the top ten take roughly 24%. The sequenced sample was peripheral blood. These receptors were collected from a man aged 55 to 69 with acute or convalescent COVID-19.

The chain recombines TRBV9 with TRBJ1-2; D gene uncertain. Germline V gene sequence: CDR1 SGDLS, CDR2 YYNGEE. V shed 0 bases and J shed 2 bases, with 8 bases lying between them. The length of the CDR3 is 14 residues. The CDR3 DNA is TGTGCCAGCAGCGTAGCGGCAGCGAACTATGGCTACACCTTC. Amino acids: CASSVAAANYGYTF.

This clone was detected once. The chain combines TRBV15 with TRBJ2-2, with a possible D match to TRBD2 (6 bases). The CDR3 has 13 amino acids. Germline V lookup: CDR1 LNHNV, CDR2 YYDKDF (reference sequence). The V end was cut by 5 bases, the J end by 15 bases, with 19 bases between. The CDR3 nucleotides are TGTGCCACCAGCGGCTCGGGACTCCCGGGGGTGTTTTTT. This gives the protein CATSGSGLPGVFF.

This chain connects TRBV4-1 to TRBJ2-7, with D hard to call. The CDR3 runs 15 residues. Trimming took 0 bases from V and 2 from J, leaving 11 bases between them. Germline lookup yields CDR1 MGHRA and CDR2 YSYEKL. The CDR3 sequence: CASSQDPYRAYEQYF. The CDR3 nucleotides read TGCGCCAGCAGCCAAGATCCTTACAGAGCCTACGAGCAGTACTTC.

This sequence joins TRBV6-2 or TRBV6-3 and TRBJ1-1, with a possible D match to TRBD1 (6 bases). Germline CDR1 MNHEY, CDR2 SVGEGT. V was trimmed by 6 bases and J by 1 base, leaving 15 bases between them. The CDR3 spans 15 residues. For the CDR3, the DNA is TGTGCCAGCAGCTTTGAAGAAGGGGGGAACACTGAAGCTTTCTTT. It codes for CASSFEEGGNTEAFF.

V is TRBV7-9 and J is TRBJ1-1, with D unclear. This CDR3 has 13 amino acids. Germline assignment: CDR1 SEHNR and CDR2 FQNEAQ (reference sequence). V was trimmed by 1 base and J by 7 bases, leaving 10 bases between them. CDR3 sequence reads: CASSLENLSEAFF. CDR3 nucleotide sequence: TGTGCCAGCAGCTTAGAAAATTTGAGTGAAGCTTTCTTT.

CDR3 in DNA: TGTGCCAGCAGACTAGGACAGGGGGGCCCCACTGAAGCTTTCTTT. Residues: CASRLGQGGPTEAFF. The rearrangement links TRBV27 to TRBJ1-1; 10 nucleotides line up with TRBD1. With 6 bases clipped from V and 4 bases from J, the junction kept 8 bases outside the gene matches. Germline V gene sequence: CDR1 MNHEY, CDR2 SMNVEV (reference sequence). CDR3 length equals 15 residues.

The chain recombines TRBV24-1 with TRBJ2-5; possibly TRBD2 for D (6 bases). Trimming left V 4 bases short and J 2 bases short, with 13 bases between. The germline V gene has CDR1 KGHDR and CDR2 SFDVKD. The CDR3 covers 15 residues. This CDR3 reads CATSDSGLPQETQYF. The CDR3 DNA reads as TGTGCCACCAGTGACTCGGGACTGCCTCAAGAGACCCAGTACTTC.

This rearrangement joins TRBV9 to TRBJ1-6, with 7 bases fitting TRBD1. Germline CDR1 is SGDLS and CDR2 is YYNGEE. V was pared by 0 bases and J by 7 bases, with 4 bases of the junction left unmatched. The CDR3 is 15 residues long. In nucleotides, the CDR3 is TGTGCCAGCAGCGTAGGTCAACAGGGGAATTCACCCCTCCACTTT. Its translation: CASSVGQQGNSPLHF. Combining the CDR3 with reference TRBV9 and TRBJ1-6 gives the whole variable domain DSGVTQTPKHLITATGQRVTLRCSPRSGDLSVYWYQQSLDQGLQFLIQYYNGEERAKGNILERFSAQQFPDLHSELNLSSLELGDSALYFCASSVGQQGNSPLHFGNGTRLTVT.

The gene calls are TRBV12-3 or TRBV12-4 and TRBJ1-3; no firm D call. V lost 6 bases and J lost 3, with 3 bases in between. CDR3 length: 11 residues. The CDR3 DNA sequence: TGTGCCAGCAGCAGTGGAAACACCATATATTTT. It codes for CASSSGNTIYF.

The chain joins TRBV6-2 or TRBV6-3 to TRBJ1-1; D remains ambiguous. This CDR3 is 13 amino acids long. The V gene's germline CDR1 is MNHEY and CDR2 SVGEGT. V lost 0 bases, J lost 7 bases, and 9 bases lay in between. CDR3 sequence reads: CASSYSTGSEAFF. The CDR3 DNA is TGTGCCAGCAGTTACTCGACCGGGAGTGAAGCTTTCTTT.